The rows below give T cell receptor beta chains drawn from one sample of a study of T cells in Graves' hyperthyroidism and ophthalmopathy. MiXCR, run by TCRdb on the multiplex PCR reads, gives a single entry per CDR3 protein. The data hold hundreds of thousands of distinct CDR3 sequences, with under 30% observed a single time. Sequences were obtained from blood. The receptors shown here come from a man aged 40-49 years with Graves' hyperthyroidism that later progressed to Graves' ophthalmopathy. Both conserved end residues are trimmed from each CDR3. D genes are given only for firm matches.

>TRBJ2-5|-|TRBV11-2
ASSFWGGGRETQY
>TRBJ2-7|-|TRBV6-1
ASRPGGSYEQY
>TRBJ2-2|TRBD1|TRBV2
ASRKQGFDGELF
>TRBJ1-1|-|TRBV9
ASSDAGTPYAEAF
>TRBJ2-5|TRBD1|TRBV28
ASSFSGGVKTQY
>TRBJ2-7|TRBD1|TRBV12-3/TRBV12-4
ASSRMDRAHEQY
>TRBJ2-7|TRBD1|TRBV19
ASKGTGAYEQY
>TRBJ2-6|-|TRBV6-2/TRBV6-3
ASSLGHSFLTGANVLT
>TRBJ1-2|TRBD1|TRBV3-1
ASSATSGTVRLYGYT
>TRBJ2-5|-|TRBV28
ASSPRQIMTPETQY
>TRBJ2-7|TRBD1|TRBV28
ASSFSDRGYEQY
>TRBJ2-2|TRBD2|TRBV11-2
ASRRMGGIMAGELF
>TRBJ2-7|-|TRBV6-2/TRBV6-3
ASSYTVGDFSYEQY
>TRBJ2-7|TRBD2|TRBV6-1
ASTARTSGSPEQY
>TRBJ1-2|-|TRBV7-8
ASSLVGRNYGYT
>TRBJ2-7|TRBD2|TRBV10-3
AISESWREHEQY
>TRBJ1-2|TRBD1|TRBV6-1
ASSKRQGGYT
>TRBJ1-2|TRBD1|TRBV5-6
ASSSAQGTRGYT
>TRBJ2-7|-|TRBV29-1
SVSDNGQTYEQY
>TRBJ1-1|-|TRBV20-1
SASYWDALNTEAF
>TRBJ2-5|-|TRBV3-1
ASSQGPTQY
>TRBJ2-7|TRBD2|TRBV6-5
ASSAGLAPYEQY
>TRBJ2-7|-|TRBV6-5
ASSYSKQLQYEQY
>TRBJ2-7|TRBD2|TRBV28
ASIPLGLAGSEQY
>TRBJ2-2|TRBD2|TRBV6-1
ASSQTGTSGRLF